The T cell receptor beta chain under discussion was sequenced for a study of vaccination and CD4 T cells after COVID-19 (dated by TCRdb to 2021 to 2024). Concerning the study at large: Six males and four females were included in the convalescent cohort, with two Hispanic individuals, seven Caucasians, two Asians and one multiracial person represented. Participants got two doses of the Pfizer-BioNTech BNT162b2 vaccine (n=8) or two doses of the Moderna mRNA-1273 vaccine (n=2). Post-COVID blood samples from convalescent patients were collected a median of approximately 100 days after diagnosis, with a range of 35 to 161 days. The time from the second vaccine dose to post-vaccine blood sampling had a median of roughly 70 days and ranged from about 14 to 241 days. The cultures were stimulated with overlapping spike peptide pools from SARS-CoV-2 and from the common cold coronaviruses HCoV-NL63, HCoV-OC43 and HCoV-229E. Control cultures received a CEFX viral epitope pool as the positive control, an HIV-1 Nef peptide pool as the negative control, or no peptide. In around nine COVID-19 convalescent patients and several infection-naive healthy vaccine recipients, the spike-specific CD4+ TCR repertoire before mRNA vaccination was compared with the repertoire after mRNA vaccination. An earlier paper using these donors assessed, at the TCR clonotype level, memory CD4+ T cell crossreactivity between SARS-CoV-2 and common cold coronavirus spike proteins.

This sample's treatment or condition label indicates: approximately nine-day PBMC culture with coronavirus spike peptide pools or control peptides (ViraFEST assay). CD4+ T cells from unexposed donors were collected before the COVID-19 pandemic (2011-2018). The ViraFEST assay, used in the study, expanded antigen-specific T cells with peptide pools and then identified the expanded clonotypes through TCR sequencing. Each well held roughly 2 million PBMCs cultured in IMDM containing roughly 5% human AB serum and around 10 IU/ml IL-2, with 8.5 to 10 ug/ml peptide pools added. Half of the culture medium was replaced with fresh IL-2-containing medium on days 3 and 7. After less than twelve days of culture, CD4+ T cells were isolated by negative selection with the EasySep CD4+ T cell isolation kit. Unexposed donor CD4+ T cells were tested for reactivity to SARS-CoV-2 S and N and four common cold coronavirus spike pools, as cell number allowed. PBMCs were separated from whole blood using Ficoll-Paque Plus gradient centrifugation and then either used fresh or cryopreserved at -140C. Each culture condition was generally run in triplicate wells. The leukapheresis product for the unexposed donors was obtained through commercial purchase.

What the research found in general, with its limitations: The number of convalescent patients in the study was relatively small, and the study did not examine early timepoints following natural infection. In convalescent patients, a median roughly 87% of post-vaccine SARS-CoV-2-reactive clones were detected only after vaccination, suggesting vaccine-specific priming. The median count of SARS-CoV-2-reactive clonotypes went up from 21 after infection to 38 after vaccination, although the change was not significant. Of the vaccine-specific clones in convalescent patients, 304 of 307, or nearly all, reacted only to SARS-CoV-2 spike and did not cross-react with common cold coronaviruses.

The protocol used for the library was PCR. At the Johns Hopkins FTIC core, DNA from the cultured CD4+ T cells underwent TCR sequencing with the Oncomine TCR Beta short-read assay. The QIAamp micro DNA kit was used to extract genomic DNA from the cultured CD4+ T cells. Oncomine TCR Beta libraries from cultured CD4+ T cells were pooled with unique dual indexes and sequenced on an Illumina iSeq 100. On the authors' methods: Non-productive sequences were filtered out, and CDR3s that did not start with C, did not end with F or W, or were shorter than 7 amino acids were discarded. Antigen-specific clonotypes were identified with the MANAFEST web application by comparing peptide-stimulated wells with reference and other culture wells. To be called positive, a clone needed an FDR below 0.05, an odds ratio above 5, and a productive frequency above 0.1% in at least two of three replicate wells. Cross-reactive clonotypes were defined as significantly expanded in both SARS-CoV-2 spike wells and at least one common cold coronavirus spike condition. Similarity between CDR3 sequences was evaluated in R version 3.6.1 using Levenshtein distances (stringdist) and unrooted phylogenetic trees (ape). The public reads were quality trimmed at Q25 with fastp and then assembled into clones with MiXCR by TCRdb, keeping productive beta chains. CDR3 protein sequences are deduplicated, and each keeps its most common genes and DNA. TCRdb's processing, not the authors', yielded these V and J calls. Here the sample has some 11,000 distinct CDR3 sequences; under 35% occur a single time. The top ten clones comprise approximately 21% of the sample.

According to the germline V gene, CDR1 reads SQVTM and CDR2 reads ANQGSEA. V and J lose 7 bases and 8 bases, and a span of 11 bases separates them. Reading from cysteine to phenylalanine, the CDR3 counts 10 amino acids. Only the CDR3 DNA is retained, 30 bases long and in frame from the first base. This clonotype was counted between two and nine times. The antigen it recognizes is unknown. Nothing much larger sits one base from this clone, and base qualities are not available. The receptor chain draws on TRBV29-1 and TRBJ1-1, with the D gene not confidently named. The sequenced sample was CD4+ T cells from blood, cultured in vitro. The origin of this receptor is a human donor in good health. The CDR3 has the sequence CSAKTAEAFF. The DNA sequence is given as TGCAGCGCAAAGACGGCAGAAGCTTTCTTT.